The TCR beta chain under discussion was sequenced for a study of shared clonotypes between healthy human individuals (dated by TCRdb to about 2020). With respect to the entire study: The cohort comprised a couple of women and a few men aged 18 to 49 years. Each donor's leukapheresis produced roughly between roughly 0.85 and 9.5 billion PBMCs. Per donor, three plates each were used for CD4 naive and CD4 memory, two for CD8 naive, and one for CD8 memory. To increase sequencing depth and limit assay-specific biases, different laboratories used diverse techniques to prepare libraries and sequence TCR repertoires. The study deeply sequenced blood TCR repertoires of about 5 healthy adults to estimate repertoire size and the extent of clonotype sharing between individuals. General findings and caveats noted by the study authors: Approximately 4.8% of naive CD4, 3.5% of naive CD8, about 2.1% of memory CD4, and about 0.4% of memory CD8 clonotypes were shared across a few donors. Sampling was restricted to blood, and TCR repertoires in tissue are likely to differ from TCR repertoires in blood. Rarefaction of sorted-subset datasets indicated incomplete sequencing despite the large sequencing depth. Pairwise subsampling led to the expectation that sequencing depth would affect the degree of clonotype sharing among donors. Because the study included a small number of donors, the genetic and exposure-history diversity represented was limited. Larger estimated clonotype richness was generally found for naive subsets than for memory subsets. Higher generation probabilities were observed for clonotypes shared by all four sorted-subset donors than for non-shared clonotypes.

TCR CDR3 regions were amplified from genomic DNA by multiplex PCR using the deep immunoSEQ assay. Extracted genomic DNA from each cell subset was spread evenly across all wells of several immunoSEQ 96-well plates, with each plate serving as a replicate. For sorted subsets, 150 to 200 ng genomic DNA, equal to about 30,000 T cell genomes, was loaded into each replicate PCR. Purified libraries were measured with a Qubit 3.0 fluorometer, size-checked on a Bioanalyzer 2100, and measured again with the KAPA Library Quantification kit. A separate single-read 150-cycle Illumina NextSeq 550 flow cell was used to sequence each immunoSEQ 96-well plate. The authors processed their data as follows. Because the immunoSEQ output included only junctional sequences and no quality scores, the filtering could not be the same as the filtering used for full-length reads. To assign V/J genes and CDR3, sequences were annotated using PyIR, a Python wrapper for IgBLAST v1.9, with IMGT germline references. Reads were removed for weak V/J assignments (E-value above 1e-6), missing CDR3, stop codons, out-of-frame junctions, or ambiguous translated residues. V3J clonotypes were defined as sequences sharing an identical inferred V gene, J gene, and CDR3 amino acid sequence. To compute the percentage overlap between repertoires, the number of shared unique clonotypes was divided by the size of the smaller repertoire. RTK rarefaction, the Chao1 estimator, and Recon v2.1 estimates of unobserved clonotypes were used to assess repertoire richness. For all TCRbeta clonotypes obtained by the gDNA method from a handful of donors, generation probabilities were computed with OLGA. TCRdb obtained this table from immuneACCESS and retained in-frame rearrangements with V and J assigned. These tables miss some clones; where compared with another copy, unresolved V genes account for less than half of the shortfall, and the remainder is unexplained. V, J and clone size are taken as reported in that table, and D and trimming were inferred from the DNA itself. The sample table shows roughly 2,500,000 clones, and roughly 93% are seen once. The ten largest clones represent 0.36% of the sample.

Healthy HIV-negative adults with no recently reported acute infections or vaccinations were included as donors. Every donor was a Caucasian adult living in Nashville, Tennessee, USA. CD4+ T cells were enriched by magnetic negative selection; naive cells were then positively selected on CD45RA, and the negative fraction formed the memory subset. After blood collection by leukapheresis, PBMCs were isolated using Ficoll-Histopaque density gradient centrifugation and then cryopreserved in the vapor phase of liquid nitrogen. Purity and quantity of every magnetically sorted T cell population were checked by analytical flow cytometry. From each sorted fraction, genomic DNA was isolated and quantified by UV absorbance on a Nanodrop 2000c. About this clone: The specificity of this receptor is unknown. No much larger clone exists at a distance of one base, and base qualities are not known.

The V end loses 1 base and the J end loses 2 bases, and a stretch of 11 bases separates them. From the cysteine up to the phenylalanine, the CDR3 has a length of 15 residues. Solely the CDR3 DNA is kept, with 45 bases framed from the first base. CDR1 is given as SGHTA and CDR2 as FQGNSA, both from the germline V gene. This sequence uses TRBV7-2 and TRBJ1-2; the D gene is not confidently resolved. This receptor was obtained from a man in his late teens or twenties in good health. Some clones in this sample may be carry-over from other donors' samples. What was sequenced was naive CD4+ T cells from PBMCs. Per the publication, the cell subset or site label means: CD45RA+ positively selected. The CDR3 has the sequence CASSLVASYNYGYTF. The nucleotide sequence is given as TGTGCCAGCAGCTTAGTCGCCAGCTACAACTATGGCTACACCTTC.